The 27 T cell receptor beta chains below were found in one sample sequenced in a study of T cell changes during pregnancy in multiple sclerosis (dated by TCRdb to about 2019). Library preparation used the immunoSEQ multiplex PCR assay. Imported from immuneACCESS, the table was reduced by TCRdb to in-frame sequences with V and J called. These copies leave out some clones; in studies compared against another copy, an unresolved V gene accounts for under half, and the cause of the remainder is not known. Recorded for this sample are 25,000 to 35,000 clones; 90% of them occurred a single time. Of the sample, approximately 0.43% is held by the ten largest clones. Sequencing used CD4+ T cells from peripheral blood mononuclear cells, obtained in the second trimester of pregnancy. The receptors were sampled from a female donor in good health, enrolled as a control in a pregnancy study.

The rearrangement uses TRBV19 and TRBJ1-5; D is possibly TRBD1 (6 bases). Looked up from germline, CDR1 is LNHDA and CDR2 is SQIVND (reference sequence). This CDR3 is built from 16 residues. Deletions cut 9 bases from V and 0 bases from J, with 18 bases between. The CDR3 loop is CASDKTGPDSNQPQHF. CDR3 DNA sequence: TGTGCCAGCGACAAGACAGGCCCGGATAGCAATCAGCCCCAGCATTTT.

Here the CDR3 reads CASSVVGGLNTEAFF. The CDR3 DNA is TGCGCCAGCAGCGTGGTCGGGGGATTGAACACTGAAGCTTTCTTT. The chain links TRBV4-1 to TRBJ1-1, with D possibly matching TRBD1 (5 bases). V dropped 5 bases and J dropped 0 bases, with 13 bases sitting between them. Germline CDR1 MGHRA, CDR2 YSYEKL. The CDR3 has 15 residues.

This clone has a handful of counts. The rearrangement joins TRBV5-5 to TRBJ2-7; 8 nucleotides line up with TRBD2. CDR3 size: 16 residues. Germline V gene data show CDR1 as SGHKS and CDR2 as YYEKEE (reference sequence). With 3 bases clipped from V and 2 bases from J, the junction kept 10 bases outside the gene matches. CDR3: CASSSRGGSGTYEQYF. The CDR3 bases are TGTGCCAGCAGCTCCCGGGGGGGCAGTGGGACCTACGAGCAGTACTTC. The full variable domain, with the rest looked up from reference TRBV5-5 and TRBJ2-7, is DAGVTQSPTHLIKTRGQQVTLRCSPISGHKSVSWYQQVLGQGPQFIFQYYEKEERGRGNFPDRFSARQFPNYSSELNVNALLLGDSALYLCASSSRGGSGTYEQYFGPGTRLTVT.

The chain combines TRBV29-1 with TRBJ1-1; D is perhaps TRBD1 (5 bases). Germline loops: CDR1 SQVTM, CDR2 ANQGSEA. Deletions cut 5 bases from V and 5 bases from J, with 15 bases between. The CDR3 extends over 13 amino acids. CDR3 bases: TGCAGCGTTACCCGTGGGGGGGGGACTGAAGCTTTCTTT. Translated, it gives CSVTRGGGTEAFF. Variable domain in full (rest from reference TRBV29-1 and TRBJ1-1): SAVISQKPSRDICQRGTSLTIQCQVDSQVTMMFWYRQQPGQSLTLIATANQGSEATYESGFVIDKFPISRPNLTFSTLTVSNMSPEDSSIYLCSVTRGGGTEAFFGQGTRLTVV.

The chain joins TRBV27 to TRBJ2-6; D remains ambiguous. Germline CDR1 reads MNHEY; CDR2 reads SMNVEV (reference sequence). Trimming cost V 2 bases and J 0 bases, with 17 bases left between them. The CDR3 loop spans 19 amino acids. Here the CDR3 DNA reads TGTGCCAGCAGTTTACCCCCTTCATATGCGAGCTCTGGGGCCAACGTCCTGACTTTC. This encodes CASSLPPSYASSGANVLTF.

CDR3 sequence: CASSLVGRGNTEAFF. CDR3 nucleotides: TGTGCCAGCAGCTTAGTGGGCAGGGGGAACACTGAAGCTTTCTTT. V and J are TRBV7-2 and TRBJ1-1, with D possibly matching TRBD1 (6 bases). CDR1 is SGHTA, CDR2 FQGNSA, per germline. CDR3 size: 15 residues. Deletions cut 1 base from V and 1 base from J, with 10 bases between.

This rearrangement joins TRBV11-3 to TRBJ1-5; maybe TRBD1 (6 bases). The CDR3 has 15 amino acids. V lost 5 bases, J lost 6 bases, and 17 bases lay in between. CDR1 SGHNT and CDR2 YENEEA come from the germline V gene. The CDR3 bases are TGTGCCAGCAGCCCAATCACCCACAGGGCTCAGCCCCAGCATTTT. This encodes CASSPITHRAQPQHF.

This clone was seen a single time. The chain employs TRBV7-8 and TRBJ1-1; no reliable D call. This CDR3 has 13 residues. V lost 0 bases to trimming and J lost 7 bases, with 9 bases between them. CDR1 and CDR2 from the germline V gene are SGHVS and FQNEAQ. For the CDR3, the DNA is TGTGCCAGCAGCTTAGCGCGCGACTTTGAAGCTTTCTTT. This translates into CASSLARDFEAFF.

This clone was found once. This chain links TRBV6-5 with TRBJ2-7; weak D call: TRBD1 (5 bases). The CDR3 covers 14 residues. Germline V gene data show CDR1 as MNHEY and CDR2 as SVGAGI. Trimming stripped 8 bases from V and 0 bases from J, with 14 bases between. CDR3 nucleotide sequence: TGTGCCAGCGGTCAGGGCGCTAGCTCCTACGAGCAGTACTTC. Protein product: CASGQGASSYEQYF.

CDR3 loop: CASSIGSATGEQFF. CDR3 nucleotide sequence: TGTGCCAGTAGTATTGGTAGTGCAACGGGTGAGCAGTTCTTC. The chain links TRBV19 to TRBJ2-1; D is ambiguous. Per germline, CDR1 LNHDA and CDR2 SQIVND (reference sequence). This CDR3 is built from 14 residues. Trimming stripped 3 bases from V and 9 bases from J, with 15 bases between.

This clone was counted between two and nine times. The chain employs TRBV5-1 and TRBJ1-1; TRBD1 agrees at 8 bases. The length of the CDR3 is 16 residues. J lost 0 bases, V lost 0 bases, and 4 bases had no gene match. Germline-derived CDR1 and CDR2 are SGHRS and YFSETQ. For the CDR3, the DNA is TGCGCCAGCAGCTTGGGACAGGGGAGGTTGAACACTGAAGCTTTCTTT. This encodes CASSLGQGRLNTEAFF.

This clone is a singleton in its sample. The rearrangement joins TRBV14 to TRBJ2-2; D possibly corresponds to TRBD1 (6 bases). The ends were cut back, 5 bases at V and 3 bases at J, with 7 bases in the middle. This CDR3 has 13 residues. In germline, CDR1 is SGHDN, CDR2 FVKESK. DNA of the CDR3: TGTGCCAGCAGCTGGGGGCACACCGGGGAGCTGTTTTTT. It codes for CASSWGHTGELFF. The whole variable domain, filled in from reference TRBV14 and TRBJ2-2, reads EAGVTQFPSHSVIEKGQTVTLRCDPISGHDNLYWYRRVMGKEIKFLLHFVKESKQDESGMPNNRFLAERTGGTYSTLKVQPAELEDSGVYFCASSWGHTGELFFGEGSRLTVL.

This clone was recorded once. This chain joins TRBV5-1 and TRBJ1-1; maybe TRBD1 (5 bases). The length of the CDR3 is 15 residues. V was shortened by 1 base and J by 4 bases, with 14 bases between the two germline ends. Germline V lookup: CDR1 SGHRS, CDR2 YFSETQ. The CDR3 DNA reads TGCGCCAGCAGCTTGCGTGGCCAGGGCAGCACTGAAGCTTTCTTT. It encodes CASSLRGQGSTEAFF.

The chain couples TRBV30 to TRBJ2-2, with D tentatively TRBD1 (5 bases). V gave up 0 bases and J gave up 0 bases, with 11 bases separating them. The CDR3 is made up of 16 amino acids. CDR1 GTSNPN and CDR2 SVGIG come from the germline V gene (reference sequence). The DNA for the CDR3 is TGTGCCTGGAGTGTACGGGCAGGGCCGAACACCGGGGAGCTGTTTTTT. Its protein product is CAWSVRAGPNTGELFF.

CDR3 coding DNA: TGCGCCAGCAGCCCTCTGGGGGACTCCCGGAGCTCTGGAAACACCATATATTTT. As protein: CASSPLGDSRSSGNTIYF. The V call is TRBV5-1, the J call TRBJ1-3; tentatively, D is TRBD1 (5 bases). The CDR3 covers 18 residues. Germline V gene data show CDR1 as SGHRS and CDR2 as YFSETQ. Trimming left V 4 bases short and J 0 bases short, with 20 bases between.

CDR3 sequence (DNA): TGTGCCAGCAGCGTAGGAGCCAATGAGCAGTTCTTC. Residues: CASSVGANEQFF. V gene TRBV9 combines with J gene TRBJ2-1; D remains unclear. The CDR3 covers 12 residues. Germline CDR1 reads SGDLS; CDR2 reads YYNGEE. V gave up 0 bases and J gave up 6 bases, with 4 bases separating them. Full variable domain (remainder filled in from reference TRBV9 and TRBJ2-1): DSGVTQTPKHLITATGQRVTLRCSPRSGDLSVYWYQQSLDQGLQFLIQYYNGEERAKGNILERFSAQQFPDLHSELNLSSLELGDSALYFCASSVGANEQFFGPGTRLTVL.

Only a few counts were recorded for this clone. V and J are TRBV5-1 and TRBJ2-7, with D perhaps matching TRBD1 (5 bases). The CDR3 runs to 14 residues. Germline loops: CDR1 SGHRS, CDR2 YFSETQ. Trimming took 5 bases from V and 0 from J, leaving 12 bases between them. The CDR3 here is CASRGVALSYEQYF. The DNA for the CDR3 is TGCGCCAGCAGAGGGGTGGCGCTCTCCTACGAGCAGTACTTC. The variable domain in full, completed from reference TRBV5-1 and TRBJ2-7, reads KAGVTQTPRYLIKTRGQQVTLSCSPISGHRSVSWYQQTPGQGLQFLFEYFSETQRNKGNFPGRFSGRQFSNSRSEMNVSTLELGDSALYLCASRGVALSYEQYFGPGTRLTVT.

The genes are TRBV5-6 and TRBJ1-2; the D is unclear. Germline V lookup: CDR1 SGHDT, CDR2 YYEEEE. This CDR3 region has 15 residues. Trimming removed 4 bases from V and 4 bases from J, with 17 bases in between. The CDR3 loop is CASSLGNKLPYGYTF. The CDR3 DNA follows: TGTGCCAGCAGCCTCGGGAACAAACTCCCCTATGGCTACACCTTC. The full variable domain, completed using reference TRBV5-6 and TRBJ1-2, is DAGVTQSPTHLIKTRGQQVTLRCSPKSGHDTVSWYQQALGQGPQFIFQYYEEEERQRGNFPDRFSGHQFPNYSSELNVNALLLGDSALYLCASSLGNKLPYGYTFGSGTRLTVV.

The V call is TRBV5-8, the J call TRBJ2-1; D possibly corresponds to TRBD2 (7 bases). CDR3 size: 15 residues. Germline-derived CDR1 and CDR2 are SGHTS and YDEGEE. Trimming removed 2 bases at V and 8 bases at J, with 17 bases between. CDR3 region: CASSFLRGAYDEQFF. CDR3 nucleotides: TGTGCCAGCAGCTTTTTACGGGGGGCTTACGATGAGCAGTTCTTC.

The chain uses TRBV7-2 and TRBJ2-2, with unresolved D. This CDR3 spans 15 amino acids. V was cut by 4 bases and J by 1 base, with 10 bases left in between. Germline lookup yields CDR1 SGHTA and CDR2 FQGNSA. This chain's CDR3 is CASSSRNRNTGELFF. CDR3 nucleotides: TGTGCCAGCAGCTCCCGAAACAGGAACACCGGGGAGCTGTTTTTT.

The V call is TRBV10-3, the J call TRBJ2-1; the D gene is possibly TRBD2 (5 bases). CDR3 length: 12 residues. The V gene's germline CDR1 is ENHRY and CDR2 SYGVKD. V lost 3 bases, J lost 11 bases, and 11 bases lay in between. This chain's CDR3 is CAISEAREQQFF. The CDR3, as DNA: TGTGCCATCAGTGAAGCAAGGGAGCAGCAGTTCTTC.

The rearrangement links TRBV11-2 to TRBJ1-2; D is unresolved. V was shortened by 0 bases and J by 4 bases, with 12 bases between the two germline ends. This CDR3 is built from 15 residues. Germline V gives CDR1 SGHAT, CDR2 FQNNGV. This CDR3 is CASSLEQGAFYGYTF. The CDR3 DNA is TGTGCCAGCAGCTTAGAACAAGGAGCCTTCTATGGCTACACCTTC.

The genes are TRBV1 and TRBJ1-2; no check of the table's D call, TRBD1, against the DNA was made. TRBV1 is given as a pseudogene. There are 14 residues in the CDR3. For the CDR3, the DNA is TGCACCAGCAGCCAACCCGACAGGGGCTATGGCTACACCTTC. This sequence encodes CTSSQPDRGYGYTF.

The chain uses TRBV11-2 and TRBJ2-7, with D perhaps matching TRBD2 (7 bases). The length of the CDR3 is 15 residues. The V and J ends lost 5 bases and 3 bases respectively, with 17 bases between them. Germline values: CDR1 SGHAT, CDR2 FQNNGV. CDR3 nucleotide sequence: TGTGCCAGCAGCCCCCAACGGGGGGCCTTCTACGAGCAGTACTTC. Amino acid sequence: CASSPQRGAFYEQYF.

V gene TRBV6-1 combines with J gene TRBJ2-5, with D unresolved. Germline CDR1 MNHNS, CDR2 SASEGT. V was clipped by 3 bases and J by 5 bases, with 7 bases between them. The CDR3 loop spans 12 amino acids. CDR3 region: CASSETRETQYF. The CDR3 DNA follows: TGTGCCAGCAGTGAGACGAGGGAGACCCAGTACTTC.

The chain joins TRBV5-4 to TRBJ2-1; the D gene is possibly TRBD2 (7 bases). This CDR3 contains 16 residues. The V and J ends lost 2 bases and 7 bases respectively, with 19 bases between them. The germline gives CDR1 SGHNT, CDR2 YYREEE (reference sequence). CDR3 nucleotide sequence: TGTGCCAGCAGCTTTGGAAGGGGGGGAGGGTTGAATGAGCAGTTCTTC. Its translation is CASSFGRGGGLNEQFF.

The chain couples TRBV11-3 to TRBJ2-7; D perhaps matches TRBD2 (6 bases). Germline assignment: CDR1 SGHNT and CDR2 YENEEA. The CDR3 is 11 residues long. The V and J ends lost 10 bases and 6 bases respectively, with 13 bases between them. The CDR3 region is CATSLGGEQYF. In nucleotides, the CDR3 is TGTGCCACATCCCTCGGGGGCGAGCAGTACTTC.